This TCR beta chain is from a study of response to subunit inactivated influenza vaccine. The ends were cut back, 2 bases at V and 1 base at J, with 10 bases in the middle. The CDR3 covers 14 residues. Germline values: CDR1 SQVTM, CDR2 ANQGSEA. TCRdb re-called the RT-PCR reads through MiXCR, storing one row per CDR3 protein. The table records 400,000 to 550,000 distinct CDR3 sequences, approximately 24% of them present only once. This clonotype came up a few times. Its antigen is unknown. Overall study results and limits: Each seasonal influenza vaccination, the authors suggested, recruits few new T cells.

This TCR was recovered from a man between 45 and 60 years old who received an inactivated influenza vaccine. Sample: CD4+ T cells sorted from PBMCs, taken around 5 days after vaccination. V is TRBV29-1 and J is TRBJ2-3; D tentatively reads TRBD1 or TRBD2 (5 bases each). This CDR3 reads CSVEPGPRTDTQYF. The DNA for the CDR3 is TGCAGCGTTGAACCGGGACCCCGCACAGATACGCAGTATTTT.